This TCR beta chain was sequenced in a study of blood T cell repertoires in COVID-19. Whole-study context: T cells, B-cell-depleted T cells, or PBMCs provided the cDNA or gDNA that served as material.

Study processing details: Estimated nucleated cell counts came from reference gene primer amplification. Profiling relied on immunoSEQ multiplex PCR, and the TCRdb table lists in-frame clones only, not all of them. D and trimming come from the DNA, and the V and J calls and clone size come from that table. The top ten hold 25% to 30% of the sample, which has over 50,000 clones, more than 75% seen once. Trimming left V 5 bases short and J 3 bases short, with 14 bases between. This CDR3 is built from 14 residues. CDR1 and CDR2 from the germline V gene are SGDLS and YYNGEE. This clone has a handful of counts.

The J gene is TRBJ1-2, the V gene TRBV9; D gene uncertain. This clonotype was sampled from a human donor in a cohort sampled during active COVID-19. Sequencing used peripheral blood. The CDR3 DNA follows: TGTGCCAGCAGTGCCGGGGTCACCCACTATGGCTACACCTTC. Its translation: CASSAGVTHYGYTF.